Each of the 7 T cell receptor beta chains below was sequenced from the same sample in a study of blood T cell repertoires in COVID-19. Here immunoSEQ multiplex PCR was the method, and the copy in TCRdb shows in-frame clones only, minus some. The data contain 15,000 to 20,000 clones, around 86% of them singletons. Sequencing used peripheral blood. These receptors were obtained from a human donor with active COVID-19. The donor label of this sample is uncertain.

The chain joins TRBV5-5 to TRBJ1-1; 7 nucleotides line up with TRBD1. This CDR3 is built from 15 residues. V dropped 4 bases and J dropped 1; count of bases not matched to a gene: 7. Germline V gene data show CDR1 as SGHKS and CDR2 as YYEKEE (reference sequence). The CDR3 nucleotides are TGTGCCAGCAGCCCAGGACAGGCGCCGAACACTGAAGCTTTCTTT. Its translation: CASSPGQAPNTEAFF.

The chain recombines TRBV5-1 with TRBJ1-5; possible D gene TRBD1, 6 bases. This CDR3 comprises 15 residues. V dropped 2 bases and J dropped 2 bases, with 11 bases sitting between them. Germline V lookup: CDR1 SGHRS, CDR2 YFSETQ. DNA of the CDR3: TGCGCCAGCAGCTTACAGACAGGCCGCAATCAGCCCCAGCATTTT. Its translation: CASSLQTGRNQPQHF.

The chain recombines TRBV4-1 with TRBJ1-6; 9 nucleotides agree with TRBD1. The CDR3 contains 16 residues. V was clipped by 0 bases and J by 7 bases; unmatched bases: 4. The V gene's germline CDR1 is MGHRA and CDR2 YSYEKL. The CDR3 bases are TGCGCCAGCAGCCAAGATCGGACAGGGGTCAATTCACCCCTCCACTTT. Residues: CASSQDRTGVNSPLHF.

In nucleotides, the CDR3 is TGTGCCAGCAGTTTATATGCAGGTGATATCTCCTACGAGCAGTACTTC. This sequence encodes CASSLYAGDISYEQYF. V is TRBV27 and J is TRBJ2-7, with D uncertain. Per the germline V gene, CDR1 is MNHEY and CDR2 is SMNVEV (reference sequence). The CDR3 consists of 16 residues. V was trimmed by 1 base and J by 0 bases, leaving 13 bases between them.

The chain couples TRBV6-5 to TRBJ2-1; the D gene is possibly TRBD2 (5 bases). CDR1 is MNHEY, CDR2 SVGAGI, per germline. The CDR3 loop spans 16 amino acids. V was trimmed by 0 bases and J by 2 bases, leaving 11 bases between them. The CDR3 nucleotides read TGTGCCAGCAGTTACTCGATCGGGGAAGCCTACAATGAGCAGTTCTTC. This gives the protein CASSYSIGEAYNEQFF.

This chain joins TRBV7-9 and TRBJ1-6; 9 bases line up with TRBD1. Germline-derived CDR1 and CDR2 are SEHNR and FQNEAQ (reference sequence). The ends lost 3 bases at V and 5 bases at J; junction bases unmatched: 8. CDR3 length: 17 amino acids. CDR3 DNA sequence: TGTGCCAGCAGCTTCACGGGACAGGGCGGCCATAATTCACCCCTCCACTTT. Its protein product is CASSFTGQGGHNSPLHF.

The genes are TRBV11-3 and TRBJ2-5; TRBD1 agrees at 9 bases. The V and J ends lost 5 bases and 3 bases, in that order; junction bases with no gene match: 4. The CDR3 is 14 amino acids. Germline V gene data show CDR1 as SGHNT and CDR2 as YENEEA. CDR3 in amino acids: CASSVQGAEETQYF. CDR3 sequence (DNA): TGTGCCAGCAGCGTACAGGGGGCGGAAGAGACCCAGTACTTC.